This TCR beta chain originates from a study of control samples from healthy donors and cancer patients. Sequencing used immunoSEQ multiplex PCR; TCRdb keeps in-frame clones, though not all of them. The sample has about 140,000 clones, 91% seen once. Sequenced material: blood. The TCR comes from a young man in good health.

DNA for the CDR3: TGCAGTGCTACCAGTCGGGAGCAGTACTTC. It specifies CSATSREQYF. This rearrangement joins TRBV20-1 to TRBJ2-7; D is unclear. This CDR3 comprises 10 residues. Germline loops: CDR1 DFQATT, CDR2 SNEGSKA (reference sequence). Trimming shortened V by 4 bases and J by 7 bases, and 8 bases separated the two germline ends.